The 27 T cell receptor beta chains in this list originate from one sample, sequenced in a study of T cells in Graves' hyperthyroidism and ophthalmopathy. Amplified regions were TCR beta CDR3 sequences from RNA transcripts. During a first-round RT-PCR of the TCR CDR3, the HTBI primer set was used. Using its own MiXCR run on the multiplex PCR reads, TCRdb lists one record per CDR3 protein. This sample has around 700,000 distinct CDR3 sequences; approximately 36% occur once, and the top ten carry around 31%. What was sequenced was blood. The source is a woman aged 40 to 50 with Graves' hyperthyroidism.

CDR3 protein: CSLGVNTEAFF. The CDR3, as DNA: TGCAGCTTGGGAGTGAACACTGAAGCTTTCTTT. The J gene is TRBJ1-1, the V gene TRBV29-1; D ambiguous. This CDR3 region has 11 residues. In germline, CDR1 is SQVTM, CDR2 ANQGSEA. V lost 8 bases, J lost 0 bases, and 7 bases lay in between.

This chain links TRBV13 with TRBJ1-6; 10 nucleotides agree with TRBD1. Losses at the gene ends were 4 bases for V and 11 bases for J; bases not matched to a gene: 5. Germline loops: CDR1 PRHDT, CDR2 FYEKMQ (reference sequence). This CDR3 has 14 amino acids. DNA for the CDR3: TGTGCCAGCAGCTCCCGGGACAGGGGTCCACCCCTCCACTTT. The encoded protein is CASSSRDRGPPLHF.

This clonotype was detected only a few times. The chain uses TRBV5-6 and TRBJ2-5; maybe TRBD1 (6 bases). CDR1 is SGHDT, CDR2 YYEEEE, per germline. This CDR3 contains 15 residues. The V gene lost 4 bases and the J gene lost 5 bases, with 18 bases spanning the gap. CDR3 nucleotides: TGTGCCAGCAGCCATAAACGAGGACAGCGGGAGACCCAGTACTTC. Translation gives CASSHKRGQRETQYF.

The chain couples TRBV12-3 or TRBV12-4 to TRBJ1-1; the D is unclear. The CDR3 extends over 12 amino acids. V shed 6 bases and J shed 5 bases, with 10 bases lying between them. CDR3: CASRPLGTEAFF. CDR3 nucleotide sequence: TGTGCCAGCAGGCCTCTTGGGACTGAAGCTTTCTTT.

This clonotype was seen more than once but under ten times. The V gene is TRBV28, the J gene TRBJ1-5; 7 bases map to TRBD1. CDR3 length: 15 residues. Germline V gene lookup returns CDR1 MDHEN and CDR2 SYDVKM. Unmatched junction bases numbered 4, after V lost 2 bases and J lost 3 bases. The chain's CDR3 is CASSLMGQHNQPQHF. CDR3 nucleotides: TGTGCCAGCAGTTTAATGGGACAGCACAATCAGCCCCAGCATTTT.

As to this clonotype: A much larger clone is a single base away; this may be a read error. The chain employs TRBV6-2 or TRBV6-3 and TRBJ1-1; D is possibly TRBD1 (6 bases). V dropped 2 bases and J dropped 7 bases, with 8 bases sitting between them. This CDR3 has 12 residues. CDR1 and CDR2 (germline): MNHEY, SVGEGT. In DNA, the CDR3 is TGTGCCAGCAGTTACGGACAGTTTGAAGCTTTCTTT. Its protein product is CASSYGQFEAFF.

The V gene is TRBV2, the J gene TRBJ1-5; D not certain. Per germline, CDR1 SNHLY and CDR2 FYNNEI. Trimming left V 7 bases short and J 2 bases short, with 12 bases between. CDR3 size: 14 residues. The DNA for the CDR3 is TGTGCCAGCAAACGCCTGGAGGGCAATCAGCCCCAGCATTTT. This sequence encodes CASKRLEGNQPQHF.

This clonotype was picked up many times. The CDR3 is CASSFTAAGYTF. DNA of the CDR3: TGTGCCAGTAGTTTCACAGCCGCCGGCTACACCTTC. J is TRBJ1-2 and V is TRBV19; D gene ambiguous. The CDR3 covers 12 residues. V lost 5 bases and J lost 8, with 12 bases in between. Germline V gene lookup returns CDR1 LNHDA and CDR2 SQIVND (reference sequence).

This clonotype appeared many times. V and J are TRBV24-1 and TRBJ2-5; tentatively, D is TRBD1 (8 bases). The V gene lost 7 bases and the J gene lost 5 bases, with 13 bases spanning the gap. The CDR3 length is 13 residues. The germline gives CDR1 KGHDR, CDR2 SFDVKD. In nucleotides, the CDR3 is TGTGCCACCAGCGGACAGGGAGGGGAGACCCAGTACTTC. Its protein is CATSGQGGETQYF.

The rearrangement uses TRBV12-3 or TRBV12-4 and TRBJ1-5; D is undetermined. This CDR3 contains 13 residues. Trimming removed 5 bases from V and 6 bases from J, with 11 bases in between. CDR3 loop: CASSGNSGQPQHF. The CDR3 DNA reads as TGTGCCAGCAGTGGTAATTCGGGTCAGCCCCAGCATTTT.

Many counts were recorded for this clonotype. J is TRBJ1-2 and V is TRBV12-3 or TRBV12-4; D remains ambiguous. This CDR3 has 13 residues. Trimming pared 7 bases from V and 2 bases from J, leaving 11 bases between. DNA for the CDR3: TGTGCCAGCACCCCGTGGAGGAACTATGGCTACACCTTC. Translated, it gives CASTPWRNYGYTF.

This clonotype was counted at least ten times. V usage is TRBV2 and J usage is TRBJ1-1; D call uncertain. Germline CDR1 SNHLY, CDR2 FYNNEI. V lost 3 bases and J lost 12, with 11 bases in between. CDR3 length: 11 residues. The CDR3 protein is CASSDGRGPFF. Here the CDR3 DNA reads TGTGCCAGCAGTGACGGTCGGGGTCCTTTCTTT.

This clonotype was seen repeatedly, ten times or more. The gene calls are TRBV10-3 and TRBJ1-2, with 8 bases lining up with TRBD1. V shed 8 bases, J shed 3 bases, and the junction held 8 bases outside the gene matches. The CDR3 sequence is 14 residues long. Germline CDR1 and CDR2: ENHRY and SYGVKD. CDR3 coding DNA: TGTGCCATCCGTTATTTGGACAGGGACTATGGCTACACCTTC. Encoded protein: CAIRYLDRDYGYTF.

This chain links TRBV7-2 with TRBJ2-7, with 9 positions matching TRBD2. The V segment lost 5 bases and the J segment 3 bases; nucleotides outside the gene matches: 14. The CDR3 covers 17 residues. The germline V gene has CDR1 SGHTA and CDR2 FQGNSA. In nucleotides, the CDR3 is TGTGCCAGCAGCGCCGGGGCGGGGGGGGCCGATTTCTACGAGCAGTACTTC. Translated, it gives CASSAGAGGADFYEQYF.

This clonotype was counted ten times or more. This chain connects TRBV7-2 to TRBJ1-1; 7 nucleotides line up with TRBD1. The junction had 3 bases not matched to a gene; V was cut back by 4 bases and J by 1 base. The V gene's germline CDR1 is SGHTA and CDR2 FQGNSA. The CDR3 is 14 residues long. The CDR3 region is CASSWGTANTEAFF. As DNA, the CDR3 is TGTGCCAGCAGCTGGGGGACAGCGAACACTGAAGCTTTCTTT.

CDR3: CASSLTERQPQHF. CDR3 DNA sequence: TGTGCCAGCAGTTTAACGGAACGGCAGCCCCAGCATTTT. The chain uses TRBV28 and TRBJ1-5, with D uncertain. The CDR3 sequence is 13 residues long. Trimming shortened V by 2 bases and J by 7 bases, and 9 bases separated the two germline ends. Germline lookup yields CDR1 MDHEN and CDR2 SYDVKM.

This clonotype was picked up many times. The chain employs TRBV7-3 and TRBJ2-7; D is ambiguous. The CDR3 totals 13 residues. Germline V gives CDR1 SGHTA, CDR2 FQGTGA. The V end was cut by 4 bases, the J end by 1 base, with 8 bases between. In DNA form, the CDR3 reads TGTGCCAGCAGCTCCAGGCAATCCTACGAGCAGTACTTC. This translates into CASSSRQSYEQYF.

About this clonotype: A much larger clone differs by one base, so this may be a read error. This chain uses TRBV20-1 with TRBJ1-2, with a possible D match to TRBD1 (6 bases). Germline V gene sequence: CDR1 DFQATT, CDR2 SNEGSKA (reference sequence). The CDR3 sequence is 13 residues long. CDR3 nucleotide sequence: TGCAGTGCTAGTCAGGGGCAGCTTTATGGCTACGCCTTC. As protein: CSASQGQLYGYAF.

Concerning this clonotype itself: At one boundary the junction diverges from the germline segment, which might be a read error. This chain links TRBV10-2 with TRBJ1-2, with 8 positions matching TRBD1. In germline, CDR1 is WSHSY, CDR2 SAAADI. CDR3 length: 14 residues. The CDR3 DNA sequence: TGTGCCAGCATCCTCGGTGACAGGGGCTATGGCTACACCTTC. It yields the protein CASILGDRGYGYTF.

The chain uses TRBV19 and TRBJ2-2; no definite D call. The CDR3 contains 14 residues. The V and J ends lost 7 bases and 2 bases respectively, with 11 bases between them. Germline values: CDR1 LNHDA, CDR2 SQIVND (reference sequence). The DNA of the CDR3 is TGTGCCAGTATCGGACGGCCCAACACCGGGGAGCTGTTTTTT. Its translation is CASIGRPNTGELFF.

This clonotype was picked up many times. The chain carries TRBV2 and TRBJ1-5; the D is unclear. The germline V gene encodes CDR1 SNHLY and CDR2 FYNNEI. V gave up 3 bases and J gave up 6 bases, with 12 bases separating them. This CDR3 has 14 amino acids. CDR3 loop: CASSDQAPGQPQHF. CDR3 in DNA: TGTGCCAGCAGTGACCAAGCCCCGGGTCAGCCCCAGCATTTT.

J is TRBJ1-2 and V is TRBV6-5; D gene ambiguous. With 5 bases removed from V and 6 bases from J, the gap between germline ends came to 13 bases. Germline V gene lookup returns CDR1 MNHEY and CDR2 SVGAGI. This CDR3 is built from 13 residues. CDR3 loop: CASSPHGSHGYTF. The DNA of the CDR3 is TGTGCCAGCAGTCCTCACGGGTCTCATGGCTACACCTTC.

This clonotype was seen ten or more times. This chain joins TRBV7-9 and TRBJ2-7, with D perhaps being TRBD1 or TRBD2 (5 bases each). The V gene's germline CDR1 is SEHNR and CDR2 FQNEAQ (reference sequence). With 2 bases removed from V and 12 bases from J, the gap between germline ends came to 17 bases. The CDR3 loop spans 13 amino acids. Written as DNA, the CDR3 is TGTGCCAGCAGCTTACGGGAAGACAGCCCGACGTACTTC. This translates into CASSLREDSPTYF.

The table lists this clonotype with many counts. This chain uses TRBV15 with TRBJ1-2; the D gene is possibly TRBD1 (6 bases). V lost 4 bases to trimming and J lost 6 bases, with 12 bases between them. Germline CDR1 is LNHNV and CDR2 is YYDKDF (reference sequence). The CDR3 length is 13 residues. The CDR3 loop is CATSNLQGNGYTF. The DNA of the CDR3 is TGTGCCACCAGCAACTTACAGGGTAATGGCTACACCTTC.

The sample holds many counts of this clonotype. V and J are TRBV20-1 and TRBJ1-1; no reliable D call. The V end lost 5 bases, the J end lost 1 base, and 5 bases lay between the germline ends. From germline, CDR1 is DFQATT and CDR2 SNEGSKA (reference sequence). CDR3 length equals 11 residues. The CDR3 DNA reads TGCAGTGCTGAAGCGAACACTGAAGCTTTCTTT. Amino acid sequence: CSAEANTEAFF.

This clonotype has at least ten counts. The rearrangement uses TRBV6-5 and TRBJ1-1, with D maybe TRBD1 (5 bases). Trimming pared 5 bases from V and 1 base from J, leaving 14 bases between. The CDR3 sequence is 15 residues long. Germline V gene lookup returns CDR1 MNHEY and CDR2 SVGAGI. The CDR3 DNA reads as TGTGCCAGCAGTGGGGCCTCGTCGTGGAACACTGAAGCTTTCTTT. It codes for CASSGASSWNTEAFF.

This chain links TRBV7-2 with TRBJ1-1; D perhaps matches TRBD1 (5 bases). The V end was cut by 4 bases, the J end by 7 bases, with 16 bases between. Germline values: CDR1 SGHTA, CDR2 FQGNSA. The CDR3 covers 14 residues. The CDR3 coding sequence is TGTGCCAGCAGCTCCTGGTGGGGGGATATTGAAGCTTTCTTT. Translated: CASSSWWGDIEAFF.